This T cell receptor (beta chain) stems from a study of T cells in Graves' hyperthyroidism and ophthalmopathy. The study, taken as a whole, reports: Using 13 V-J features, a model discriminated ophthalmopathy from stable hyperthyroidism. Ophthalmopathy was predicted by the model a median of approximately 6.6 months ahead of onset.

Patients with uncontrolled infections, other autoimmune diseases, pregnancy or lactation were excluded. On this clonotype itself: Its target is unknown.

The TCR beta CDR3 regions underwent amplification using RNA transcripts as the source. The HTBI set primed first-round TCR CDR3 RT-PCR. TCRdb fed the multiplex PCR reads into MiXCR, producing one record per CDR3 protein. The table includes 600,000 to 900,000 distinct CDR3 sequences, 15% to 20% detected once. Germline V CDR1 and CDR2: WSHSY, SAAADI. Trimming stripped 3 bases from V and 1 base from J, with 15 bases between. This CDR3 has 16 amino acids. The source of this sequence is a man between 18 and 29 years old with Graves' hyperthyroidism. The chain employs TRBV10-2 and TRBJ2-5; D not certain. Sequenced: blood. CDR3 sequence reads: CASSDLDPPSQETQYF. The DNA of the CDR3 is TGCGCCAGCAGTGATCTAGACCCCCCGAGCCAAGAGACCCAGTACTTC.